A single sample gave rise to the 8 T cell receptor beta chains below, sequenced in a study of blood T cell repertoires in COVID-19 (dated by TCRdb to 2018 to 2021). Receptor libraries were prepared by the immunoSEQ multiplex PCR assay. This is the immuneACCESS table as TCRdb keeps it, with only in-frame sequences that have V and J called. A part of the clones is gone; compared with another copy, unresolved V genes explain less than half, and the rest is unexplained. This sample has fewer than 350,000 clones in its table, and approximately 81% of those were observed once. Under 2% of the sample goes to the ten largest clones. The sample comprised PBMCs or T cells enriched from blood (not recorded which). The origin of the receptors is a woman in her 30s who had been exposed to COVID-19.

The chain employs TRBV4-1 and TRBJ1-1; D not certain. The V gene's germline CDR1 is MGHRA and CDR2 YSYEKL. The ends were cut back, 4 bases at V and 6 bases at J, with 9 bases in the middle. The CDR3 spans 12 residues. The CDR3 nucleotides read TGCGCCAGCAGCCCCCCTTCCCCTGAAGCTTTCTTT. Its translation: CASSPPSPEAFF.

The chain carries TRBV3-1 (or the pseudogene TRBV3-2) and TRBJ1-2, with D uncertain. The CDR3 runs 12 residues. V gave up 4 bases and J gave up 3 bases, with 6 bases separating them. Germline lookup yields CDR1 LGHDT and CDR2 YNNKEL (reference sequence). The CDR3: CASSRRYYGYTF. The CDR3 DNA reads TGTGCCAGCAGCCGCCGGTACTATGGCTACACCTTC.

The chain uses TRBV2 and TRBJ2-1; the D gene is possibly TRBD1 (6 bases). From germline, CDR1 is SNHLY and CDR2 FYNNEI. Trimming stripped 6 bases from V and 2 bases from J, with 8 bases between. CDR3 length: 13 residues. The CDR3 reads CASRGDTYNEQFF. The CDR3 region has the DNA TGTGCCAGCAGGGGGGACACCTACAATGAGCAGTTCTTC. Drawing the rest from reference TRBV2 and TRBJ2-1, the complete variable domain is EPEVTQTPSHQVTQMGQEVILRCVPISNHLYFYWYRQILGQKVEFLVSFYNNEISEKSEIFDDQFSVERPDGSNFTLKIRSTKLEDSAMYFCASRGDTYNEQFFGPGTRLTVL.

The chain is built from TRBV18 and TRBJ2-3; 8 bases line up with TRBD2. The CDR3 consists of 15 residues. The trim removed 0 bases at V and 1 base at J, leaving 0 bases unmatched. From germline, CDR1 is KGHSH and CDR2 LQKENI. In DNA form, the CDR3 reads TGTGCCAGCTCACCACCTAGCGGGGGCACAGATACGCAGTATTTT. It translates to CASSPPSGGTDTQYF.

This clone was observed a few times. This chain links TRBV3-1 (or the pseudogene TRBV3-2) with TRBJ2-1, with D perhaps matching TRBD2 (5 bases). Per the germline V gene, CDR1 is LGHDT and CDR2 is YNNKEL (reference sequence). This CDR3 contains 15 residues. V was clipped by 0 bases and J by 4 bases, with 10 bases between them. CDR3: CASSQDESGYNEQFF. The CDR3 nucleotides are TGTGCCAGCAGCCAAGATGAATCGGGATACAATGAGCAGTTCTTC.

This clone was recorded a few times. The chain has TRBV7-2 and TRBJ1-6; D remains unclear. CDR1 is SGHTA and CDR2 is FQGNSA in the germline V gene. This CDR3 spans 15 amino acids. V was clipped by 0 bases and J by 9 bases, with 12 bases between them. The chain's CDR3 is CASSLAVTPSSPLHF. As DNA, the CDR3 is TGTGCCAGCAGCTTAGCCGTAACCCCCAGTTCACCCCTCCACTTT.

The chain employs TRBV6-5 and TRBJ1-1; the D gene is possibly TRBD1 (5 bases). The V end was cut by 2 bases, the J end by 2 bases, with 9 bases between. Germline assignment: CDR1 MNHEY and CDR2 SVGAGI. The CDR3 runs to 14 residues. The CDR3 protein is CASSYGTANTEAFF. DNA of the CDR3: TGTGCCAGCAGTTACGGGACTGCAAACACTGAAGCTTTCTTT.

This chain links TRBV5-1 with TRBJ2-1; 8 bases line up with TRBD2. Trimming took 0 bases from V and 2 from J; bases not matched to a gene: 7. The CDR3 sequence is 17 residues long. The germline gives CDR1 SGHRS, CDR2 YFSETQ. The DNA of the CDR3 is TGCGCCAGCAGCTTGGCCGTGGTAGCGGGGACCTACAATGAGCAGTTCTTC. Protein sequence: CASSLAVVAGTYNEQFF.